The 2 T cell receptor beta chains presented below share a single source sample, sequenced in a study of control samples from healthy donors and cancer patients. The protocol was immunoSEQ multiplex PCR, while the TCRdb copy is restricted to in-frame clones and leaves out a portion. The table has tens of thousands of clones, about four fifths seen once. Input material: PBMCs. Receptors were obtained from a woman in her 50s with lung cancer.

This clone was seen a single time. The V and J genes are TRBV18 and TRBJ1-1; a weak D match, TRBD1 (5 bases). Germline V gene sequence: CDR1 KGHSH, CDR2 LQKENI. The CDR3 loop spans 14 amino acids. V lost 3 bases to trimming and J lost 3 bases, with 11 bases between them. The CDR3: CASSPFRVDTEAFF. For the CDR3, the DNA is TGTGCCAGCTCACCCTTCAGGGTAGACACTGAAGCTTTCTTT.

This clone came up a few times. The V call is TRBV2, the J call TRBJ1-4, with 8 bases aligning to TRBD1. CDR1 is SNHLY, CDR2 FYNNEI, per germline. The CDR3 is 15 residues long. The trim removed 8 bases at V and 3 bases at J, leaving 8 bases unmatched. CDR3 protein: CASRTGWLANEKLFF. CDR3 nucleotide sequence: TGTGCCAGCCGGACAGGGTGGCTTGCTAATGAAAAACTGTTTTTT. Complete variable domain (other parts from reference TRBV2 and TRBJ1-4): EPEVTQTPSHQVTQMGQEVILRCVPISNHLYFYWYRQILGQKVEFLVSFYNNEISEKSEIFDDQFSVERPDGSNFTLKIRSTKLEDSAMYFCASRTGWLANEKLFFGSGTQLSVL.